This TCR beta chain was captured in a study of cytomegalovirus exposure and HLA in healthy donors listed by TCRdb under 2017. Notes on the research overall: An earlier analysis of a few hundred of the donors reported about 280 Gb of sequence data and roughly 120 million unique TCR beta sequences obtained from about 200 million T cells. An early release covering roughly 640 HLA-typed donors comprised about 290 gigabases of sequencing data and tens of millions of unique TCR sequences. Among the approximately 420 genotyped donors, around 81% belonged to the genetic ancestry cluster associated with self-reported Caucasian donors. The aim of the study was to test whether cataloging public T cell receptors could identify signatures of past pathogen exposure. Using immunosequencing, the study profiled T cell repertoires from 500 to 800 subjects and related those repertoires to cytomegalovirus serostatus. Besides the first cohort of around 700 subjects, a separate validation cohort made up of 120 different subjects was used. The study combined high-throughput TCR immunosequencing, statistical association of individual TCRs with disease status, and machine learning to predict cytomegalovirus infection status. To study patterns of TCR occurrence, a later analysis re-analyzed previously published TCR beta repertoires from 500 to 850 donors and added high-resolution HLA genotyping. The later analysis used no new phenotypic data to find candidate immune exposures, relying instead on TCR beta sequences and their occurrence across donors. An earlier analysis of approximately 580 of the donors used high-throughput TCR beta sequencing to judge whether each TCR beta V gene segment behaved as functional or pseudogenic. Donor age, sex, ethnicity and CMV serostatus were collected together with the repertoire data. In a later genetic analysis, genome-wide SNP genotypes for about 55% of the 666 donors were used, and that subset was treated as a discovery cohort. All discovery cohort repertoires had been generated on a single sequencing platform. Both class I and class II loci were covered by HLA typing, at four-digit resolution. Typing coverage differed by locus: A, B, C, DRB1 and DQB1 were typed in roughly 629-630 donors, DQA1 in 500 to 550, DPA1 in some 570, and DPB1 in roughly 450. Because of strong linkage in the cohort, roughly five DR-DQ haplotypes were treated as single units for association and clustering. Among around 400 genotyped donors of the cohort, an average of about 240,000 unique TCR beta nucleotide sequences were sequenced per donor, around 20% of them non-productive.

The method behind the library was the immunoSEQ multiplex PCR assay. For the multiplex PCR, a mixture combining 60 forward primers for TCR Vbeta segments and 13 reverse primers for TCR Jbeta segments was used. The CDR3 region of rearranged TCR beta genes was amplified from genomic DNA with a multiplex PCR assay. The Illumina HiSeq System was used to sequence the amplified TCR beta libraries as 87-base-pair reads. In the source study's methods: A later analysis counted about 76 million unique TCR beta chains across the 650 to 800 repertoires, and around 12 million of these chains were shared by at least two donors. Raw reads were error-corrected and collapsed into unique sequences with a nearest-neighbor algorithm that merged closely related sequences to remove PCR and sequencing errors. CDR3 sequences were aligned to IMGT reference sequences to assign V, D and J gene segments. Each retained sequence needed at least a six-nucleotide match to both a V gene segment and a J gene segment. A rearrangement counted as productive if the CDR3 had no stop codons and remained in frame with V and J, and every other rearrangement counted as non-productive. Following IMGT convention, CDR3 was defined as the stretch from the second conserved V-encoded cysteine up to the conserved J-encoded phenylalanine. In an earlier analysis of roughly 580 of the donors, sequences lacking an unambiguous match to a single V gene segment were excluded. In an earlier analysis of 587 of the donors, V segments were called functional above 56.7% productive rearrangements and were called segregating when the between-donor standard deviation exceeded 5%. To diagnose cytomegalovirus status from the catalog of TCR beta chain sequences, a statistical classification framework was built. In a later analysis, TCR nucleotide sequences were compared against IMGT/GENE-DB human TR gene sequences so that V and J genes could be assigned. The TCRdist pipeline was used in a later analysis to assign CDR3 sequences and most-parsimonious VDJ recombination scenarios. In a later analysis, every TCR beta chain was defined by the combination of its CDR3 amino acid sequence and its V-gene family, and reads without a unique V-gene family were dropped. In a later analysis, around 650 highly shared, low-generation-probability nucleotide sequences were removed to address suspected cross-contamination and a sequencing artifact. In a later analysis, a clonal expansion index was calculated for each public chain from normalized within-repertoire ranks of inferred template counts. In a later analysis, generation probabilities were computed using a VDJ recombination model fitted to out-of-frame rearrangements, and the results were checked against IGoR. A later analysis scored TCR-TCR, TCR-HLA and TCR-CMV co-occurrence with hypergeometric tests, applying a repertoire-size bias correction to TCR pairs. In a later analysis, false discovery rates were estimated by permuting HLA or CMV assignments 20 times. In a later analysis, co-occurring TCRs were grouped using DBSCAN, and TCRdist sequence similarity was added for clustering within HLA-allele-positive subsets. For co-occurrence clustering, repertoires with fewer than 30,000 or more than 120,000 public chains were excluded, along with roughly 5 repertoires with anomalous nucleotide sharing. The source is immuneACCESS, and TCRdb retained only in-frame sequences with V and J called. Part of the clones is not carried over; for the studies checked, unresolved V genes explain less than half of this, and the remainder is unexplained. V and J calls and clone size are those listed in that table; D and trimming were worked out from the DNA. This sample gives about 160,000 clones in total; around 76% of them show up just once. The top ten clones comprise roughly 2% of the sample.

From its cysteine to its phenylalanine, the CDR3 spans 14 amino acids. Only the CDR3 part of the read is kept: 42 bases, read in frame from the first base. Reading the germline V gene gives CDR1 SNHLY and CDR2 FYNNEI. V was cut back by 7 bases and J by 6 bases, leaving a gap of 15 bases between them. A single count supports this clone. It has no known antigen specificity. No base-level quality is on record; no much larger clone is a single base apart. In total, 500 to 700 healthy bone marrow donors made up the cohort. At the time of sampling, all cohort members were nominally healthy, though unrecorded immune exposures were likely present. The donor tested CMV seronegative and was one of the 352 seronegative cohort members. Each donor provided a peripheral blood sample, and peripheral blood mononuclear cells were used for TCR beta sequencing. The Qiagen DNeasy Blood Extraction Kit was used to extract genomic DNA from the blood cell samples.

Study-level results and caveats: A later genetic analysis associated a missense DCLRE1C variant with V-gene and J-gene trimming of TCR beta chains, and an independent cohort replicated the association. CMV serostatus was the only immune exposure information available for the cohort. An earlier analysis of approximately 530 of the donors showed that most TCR beta V segments appeared in productive rearrangements either about 87% or about 30% of the time, which broadly matched IMGT annotations. A later analysis found that most CMV-associated TCR beta chains appeared HLA-restricted, with HLA associations seemingly driven largely by CMV exposure. In vitro tests confirmed that three of the cytomegalovirus-associated TCR beta chains recognize cytomegalovirus antigens. Some IMGT-functional V segments, including TRBV6-2 and TRBV6-3, could not be distinguished by the 87-base-pair reads and were therefore excluded. Sequencing depth was assumed to be roughly uniform across donors in the presence/absence analyses, though that assumption may not hold. The authors suggested that the approach could potentially be generalized to other disease states and immunological phenotypes. In a later analysis, HLA-associated TCR beta chains were found to be more clonally expanded and to have lower generation probabilities than equally common non-associated chains. A group of highly shared sequence variants was considered likely to be a technical artifact of the sequencing pipeline. A further reported finding was that TCR beta sequences accurately predicted the HLA-A and HLA-B alleles for most subjects in the first cohort. Assigning TCR associations to individual alleles was difficult when HLA alleles, especially DR and DQ, strongly co-occurred. Over 15 rarely observed V segments, including chromosome 9 orphons, were excluded from the earlier analysis of about 610 of the donors because counts were too low. According to a later analysis, parvovirus B19, influenza, CMV and Epstein-Barr virus appeared linked to several top co-occurrence clusters. Linkage disequilibrium might explain the correlated functional status among segregating V segments, but an unknown experimental factor could not be excluded. At a false discovery rate of 0.05, a later analysis linked 16,951 TCR beta sequences to specific HLA alleles. The study listed 150 to 200 TCR beta chains as associated with cytomegalovirus. Because HLA typing was unavailable for some donors at each locus, only the typed subset was used in association tests. Cytomegalovirus status was reported to be diagnosed by the classifier with high specificity and sensitivity in both the original and validation cohorts. A later genetic analysis reported fewer N-insertions in productive TCRs among donors in an Asian-associated ancestry cluster than the roughly 650-donor mean. Across donors, most TCR sequences were observed very rarely, whereas some public TCRs were present in many individuals. Only TCR beta chains were sequenced in this cohort, and the absence of alpha or paired-chain data limited detectable features. According to a later analysis, TCR association rates differed among HLA loci, with DRB1 alleles showing the most associated TCRs and HLA-C alleles showing the fewest.

The source is a female donor in good health and CMV-seronegative. What was sequenced was PBMCs. The chain joins TRBV2 to TRBJ1-4; TRBD1 is perhaps the D gene, given 6 matching bases. At the DNA level, the sequence is TGTGCCAGCACCCGAGGGGGTATGGATGAAAAACTGTTTTTT. It specifies CASTRGGMDEKLFF.